These 17 T cell receptor beta chains originate from one sample sequenced in a study of shared clonotypes between healthy human individuals. Using immunoSEQ multiplex PCR, the repertoire was profiled, and TCRdb retains in-frame clones only, with some absent. The data contain approximately 330,000 clones, 73% of them singletons. Source material: memory CD4+ T cells sorted from blood. Subset defined: CD45RA-negative fraction. All receptors derive from a man aged 25-40 years in good health.

V and J are TRBV28 and TRBJ2-1; TRBD1 matches at 7 bases. Germline assignment: CDR1 MDHEN and CDR2 SYDVKM. The CDR3 sequence is 15 residues long. Trimming took 10 bases from V and 5 from J; bases not matched to a gene: 14. The CDR3 bases are TGTGCCACCATGGGGTTAGGACAGGAAAACAATGAGCAGTTCTTC. Amino acids: CATMGLGQENNEQFF.

The chain recombines TRBV7-8 with TRBJ1-5, with 8 bases that match TRBD1. This CDR3 contains 16 residues. Germline-derived CDR1 and CDR2 are SGHVS and FQNEAQ. With 5 bases clipped from V and 5 bases from J, the junction kept 11 bases outside the gene matches. The CDR3 here is CASSLRSGTGHQPQHF. In DNA form, the CDR3 reads TGTGCCAGCAGCCTACGATCCGGGACAGGACATCAGCCCCAGCATTTT.

The chain couples TRBV6-1 to TRBJ1-1; D is unresolved. CDR3 length: 12 residues. Deletions cut 7 bases from V and 1 base from J, with 7 bases between. The V gene's germline CDR1 is MNHNS and CDR2 SASEGT. The CDR3 DNA reads TGTGCCAGCACTCTGACGAACACTGAAGCTTTCTTT. The encoded protein is CASTLTNTEAFF.

This chain connects TRBV5-8 to TRBJ2-3; D may be TRBD2 (5 bases). CDR3 length: 14 residues. The germline V gene encodes CDR1 SGHTS and CDR2 YDEGEE. Trimming took 5 bases from V and 5 from J, leaving 15 bases between them. Written as DNA, the CDR3 is TGTGCCAGCAGGTACGAGGGAGTCCGAGATACGCAGTATTTT. As protein: CASRYEGVRDTQYF.

The CDR3 loop is CASRRLASSTDTQYF. The CDR3 bases are TGTGCCAGCAGACGACTAGCGTCTAGCACAGATACGCAGTATTTT. The J gene is TRBJ2-3, the V gene TRBV28; TRBD2 matches at 8 bases. Germline CDR1 and CDR2: MDHEN and SYDVKM. The CDR3 has 15 amino acids. Trimming at V came to 6 bases and at J to 0 bases, leaving 5 bases not matched to a gene.

This clone was observed once. The chain links TRBV19 to TRBJ2-3; D is unresolved. V dropped 4 bases and J dropped 5 bases, with 10 bases sitting between them. From germline, CDR1 is LNHDA and CDR2 SQIVND (reference sequence). This CDR3 has 13 amino acids. The CDR3 DNA reads TGTGCCAGTAGTAGGCAGCTTCGAGATACGCAGTATTTT. It specifies CASSRQLRDTQYF.

The genes are TRBV6-5 and TRBJ2-5; D call uncertain. This CDR3 is built from 14 residues. In germline, CDR1 is MNHEY, CDR2 SVGAGI. V shed 5 bases and J shed 1 base, with 11 bases lying between them. CDR3 region: CASSRTVFQETQYF. In DNA, the CDR3 is TGTGCCAGCAGTAGAACAGTTTTCCAAGAGACCCAGTACTTC.

The rearrangement joins TRBV7-9 to TRBJ1-1; 7 nucleotides align to TRBD1. CDR3 length: 13 residues. Unmatched junction bases numbered 2, after V lost 0 bases and J lost 7 bases. Germline V lookup: CDR1 SEHNR, CDR2 FQNEAQ (reference sequence). The CDR3 nucleotides are TGTGCCAGCAGCTTAGCGCAGGGGGGTGAAGCTTTCTTT. Translated, it gives CASSLAQGGEAFF.

V usage is TRBV19 and J usage is TRBJ1-5, with D uncertain. Germline V gives CDR1 LNHDA, CDR2 SQIVND (reference sequence). V dropped 6 bases and J dropped 1 base, with 16 bases sitting between them. CDR3 length: 16 amino acids. CDR3 nucleotides: TGTGCCAGTAGCGCAACGGACGGGTGGAGCAATCAGCCCCAGCATTTT. Its protein product is CASSATDGWSNQPQHF.

This chain uses TRBV18 with TRBJ1-6; D is perhaps TRBD1 (6 bases). The CDR3 loop spans 16 amino acids. Germline V lookup: CDR1 KGHSH, CDR2 LQKENI. Trimming left V 2 bases short and J 7 bases short, with 15 bases between. CDR3 sequence: CASSPWPSGENSPLHF. The CDR3 DNA sequence: TGTGCCAGCTCACCATGGCCCTCAGGGGAAAATTCACCCCTCCACTTT.

V is TRBV14 and J is TRBJ2-5; D might be TRBD1 or TRBD2, each matching 5 bases. This CDR3 region has 14 residues. Germline values: CDR1 SGHDN, CDR2 FVKESK. V gave up 2 bases and J gave up 5 bases, with 12 bases separating them. The CDR3 protein is CASSQWGGTETQYF. The CDR3 region has the DNA TGTGCCAGCAGCCAATGGGGTGGGACGGAGACCCAGTACTTC.

V gene TRBV30 combines with J gene TRBJ2-1, with 8 bases identical to TRBD1. CDR3 length equals 13 residues. Germline trimming cut 6 bases from V and 4 bases from J; bases unmatched to any gene: 5. Germline CDR1 reads GTSNPN; CDR2 reads SVGIG (reference sequence). The CDR3 region is CACYGTGYNEQFF. CDR3 sequence (DNA): TGTGCCTGCTACGGGACAGGATACAATGAGCAGTTCTTC.

This chain connects TRBV5-1 to TRBJ1-3; D gene unclear. Trimming removed 4 bases from V and 4 bases from J, with 12 bases in between. The CDR3 is 14 amino acids. The V gene's germline CDR1 is SGHRS and CDR2 YFSETQ. The CDR3 here is CASSATDPGNTIYF. Here the CDR3 DNA reads TGCGCCAGCAGCGCGACTGATCCCGGAAACACCATATATTTT.

The chain is built from TRBV6-1 and TRBJ2-7; D not certain. The CDR3 consists of 13 residues. V was clipped by 0 bases and J by 7 bases, with 10 bases between them. Germline CDR1 reads MNHNS; CDR2 reads SASEGT. The CDR3 DNA reads TGTGCCAGCAGTGAAGCACAAATGGGTGAGCAGTACTTC. Translating it yields CASSEAQMGEQYF.

The rearrangement links TRBV7-8 to TRBJ2-5, with D perhaps being TRBD1 or TRBD2 (6 bases each). CDR3 length: 15 amino acids. From germline, CDR1 is SGHVS and CDR2 FQNEAQ. Trimming shortened V by 0 bases and J by 5 bases, and 13 bases separated the two germline ends. CDR3 bases: TGTGCCAGCAGCTTAGCGCTCCAGGGGAGGGAGACCCAGTACTTC. Translated, it gives CASSLALQGRETQYF.

This clone was observed a handful of times. Additional DNA sequences in this sample encode the identical CDR3. J is TRBJ2-5 and V is TRBV5-1; no definite D call. CDR1 is SGHRS, CDR2 YFSETQ, per germline. The CDR3 loop spans 11 amino acids. Deletions cut 2 bases from V and 5 bases from J, with 4 bases between. DNA for the CDR3: TGCGCCAGCAGCTTAGCCGAGACCCAGTACTTC. Translating it yields CASSLAETQYF.

This rearrangement joins TRBV9 to TRBJ1-1, with TRBD1 matching 7 bases. Trimming removed 0 bases from V and 3 bases from J; junction bases left unmatched: 2. This CDR3 comprises 14 residues. Germline assignment: CDR1 SGDLS and CDR2 YYNGEE. CDR3 in DNA: TGTGCCAGCAGCGTAGTAGGGACAGACACTGAAGCTTTCTTT. Amino acid sequence: CASSVVGTDTEAFF.